These T cell receptor beta chains were read from a single sample in a study of blood T cells in healthy people across ages. TCRdb ran MiXCR on the 5' RACE reads and lists one entry per CDR3 protein. The top ten hold 20% to 25% of the sample, which has some 920,000 distinct CDR3 sequences, roughly 51% seen once. The sequencing input was blood. The receptors originated from a woman in her sixties or seventies in good health. Each CDR3 is given with its conserved first and last residue. The D gene is left open where the match is weak. Clone sizes are given selectively: once, few, many, or a class where the clone is expanded.

abundance	d_gene	v_gene	j_gene	CDR3aa	CDR3nt
few	TRBD2	TRBV4-1	TRBJ2-5	CASSPYSEAGVGKTQYF	TGCGCCAGCAGCCCGTATTCGGAAGCGGGAGTCGGCAAGACCCAGTACTTC
-	TRBD2	TRBV14	TRBJ2-3	CASSRGGRLFTDTQYF	TGTGCCAGCAGCCGCGGGGGGCGGTTGTTCACAGATACGCAGTATTTT
-	-	TRBV6-6	TRBJ2-5	CASIGTNRWETQYF	TGTGCCAGCATAGGAACTAACCGGTGGGAGACCCAGTACTTC
-	-	TRBV2	TRBJ2-7	CASSEFRRGQYF	TGTGCCAGCAGTGAGTTCCGAAGGGGGCAGTACTTC
-	TRBD1	TRBV5-6	TRBJ1-2	CASSRTGRQAKGYTF	TGTGCCAGCAGCAGGACAGGGAGGCAGGCTAAAGGCTACACCTTC
-	-	TRBV7-2	TRBJ2-3	CASSYQGGLQGTQYF	TGTGCCAGCAGCTACCAGGGAGGGCTACAGGGTACGCAGTATTTT
few	TRBD2	TRBV5-1	TRBJ2-1	CASSLAGSGSFSEQFF	TGCGCCAGCAGCTTGGCCGGTAGCGGGAGCTTCAGTGAGCAGTTCTTC
few	TRBD1	TRBV4-1	TRBJ2-7	CASSQATGVNEQYF	TGCGCCAGCAGCCAAGCGACAGGGGTCAACGAGCAGTACTTC
-	TRBD2	TRBV7-2	TRBJ2-5	CASSTGLAGGEQETQYF	TGTGCCAGCAGCACGGGACTAGCGGGAGGGGAGCAAGAGACCCAGTACTTC
few	TRBD2	TRBV12-3/TRBV12-4	TRBJ2-3	CASSTIAGATDTQYF	TGTGCCAGCAGTACCATAGCGGGAGCAACCGATACGCAGTATTTT
-	-	TRBV11-2	TRBJ2-7	CASQDRTYNEQYF	TGTGCCAGCCAAGACCGTACCTACAATGAGCAGTACTTC
few	-	TRBV30	TRBJ1-5	CAWSSGNGNQPQHF	TGTGCCTGGAGTTCGGGGAACGGCAATCAGCCCCAGCATTTT
-	-	TRBV27	TRBJ2-7	CASSLRTGNYYEQYF	TGTGCCAGCAGTTTAAGAACAGGGAATTACTACGAGCAGTACTTC
-	TRBD2	TRBV20-1	TRBJ2-1	CSAYTSGKPNEQFF	TGCAGTGCTTATACTAGCGGGAAACCCAATGAGCAGTTCTTC
-	TRBD2	TRBV20-1	TRBJ2-5	CSASGGRRALETQYF	TGCAGTGCTAGCGGGGGGAGGAGGGCCCTTGAGACCCAGTACTTC
-	TRBD2	TRBV12-3/TRBV12-4	TRBJ2-3	CASTVAGGGTDTQYF	TGTGCCAGCACGGTAGCGGGAGGGGGCACAGATACGCAGTATTTT
-	TRBD2	TRBV18	TRBJ2-7	CASSPLPQREGHEQYF	TGTGCCAGCTCACCACTCCCCCAGCGGGAGGGCCACGAGCAGTACTTC
once	-	TRBV7-8	TRBJ2-5	CASSVDHQETQYF	TGTGCCAGCAGCGTTGATCACCAAGAGACCCAGTACTTC
few	-	TRBV7-9	TRBJ2-7	CASSSTRDISYEQYF	TGTGCCAGCAGCTCGACCCGGGACATTTCCTACGAGCAGTACTTC
-	-	TRBV5-1	TRBJ1-1	CASIGFGGTEAFF	TGCGCCAGCATTGGTTTCGGGGGCACTGAAGCTTTCTTT
-	-	TRBV4-1	TRBJ1-4	CASSQESGRATNEKLFF	TGCGCCAGCAGCCAAGAGTCCGGACGGGCAACTAATGAAAAACTGTTTTTT
few	-	TRBV5-1	TRBJ2-7	CASSLGDGSVYF	TGCGCCAGCAGCTTGGGGGACGGATCGGTGTACTTC
-	-	TRBV7-2	TRBJ2-1	CASSQTSGRSYNEQFF	TGCGCCAGCAGCCAGACCAGCGGCCGCTCCTACAATGAGCAGTTCTTC
-	TRBD2	TRBV5-4	TRBJ2-3	CASSPAMTSSTDTQYF	TGTGCCAGCAGCCCGGCCATGACTAGCTCCACAGATACGCAGTATTTT
-	-	TRBV24-1	TRBJ2-1	CATSVSKKQFF	TGTGCCACCAGTGTGTCGAAGAAGCAGTTCTTC
-	-	TRBV4-1	TRBJ2-7	CASSQPGGYEQYF	TGCGCCAGCAGCCAACCGGGTGGTTACGAGCAGTACTTC
-	TRBD1	TRBV20-1	TRBJ2-7	CSARGTGDYEQYF	TGCAGTGCTAGAGGGACAGGGGACTACGAGCAGTACTTC
-	-	TRBV4-2	TRBJ2-3	CASSHPGGSSFSDTQYF	TGTGCCAGCAGCCACCCCGGGGGATCTAGCTTCTCAGATACGCAGTATTTT
-	TRBD2	TRBV12-3/TRBV12-4	TRBJ2-1	CASSLASGSNEQFF	TGTGCCAGCAGTCTGGCTAGCGGGAGTAATGAGCAGTTCTTC
-	-	TRBV6-1	TRBJ2-7	CASSDFRGIEQYF	TGTGCCAGCAGTGACTTCCGGGGGATCGAGCAGTACTTC
-	-	TRBV20-1	TRBJ2-4	CSAEVGAAKNIQYF	TGCAGTGCTGAGGTGGGAGCAGCCAAAAACATTCAGTACTTC
few	-	TRBV20-1	TRBJ2-7	CSWLNLEDSYEQYF	TGCAGTTGGCTTAACCTAGAAGACTCCTACGAGCAGTACTTC
-	TRBD1	TRBV20-1	TRBJ2-1	CSALPGTGSYNEQFF	TGCAGTGCTCTCCCCGGGACAGGGTCCTACAATGAGCAGTTCTTC
-	TRBD1	TRBV6-2/TRBV6-3	TRBJ2-1	CASSSYGQGALNEQFF	TGTGCCAGCAGTTCCTACGGACAGGGGGCGTTGAATGAGCAGTTCTTC
-	TRBD1	TRBV20-1	TRBJ1-4	CSVPDRSHEKLFF	TGCAGTGTTCCGGACAGGAGCCATGAAAAACTGTTTTTT
-	-	TRBV24-1	TRBJ1-2	CAENRSYGYTF	TGTGCCGAAAACAGGAGCTATGGCTACACCTTC
-	-	TRBV29-1	TRBJ2-7	CSVEDPAGNSYNEQYF	TGCAGCGTTGAAGATCCTGCGGGGAACTCCTACAATGAGCAGTACTTC
-	-	TRBV11-2	TRBJ2-7	CASSLAGTKTYEQYF	TGTGCCAGCAGCTTAGCAGGGACAAAGACCTACGAGCAGTACTTC
many	-	TRBV5-6	TRBJ1-2	CASSGNYGYTF	TGTGCCAGCAGCGGAAACTATGGCTACACCTTC
-	-	TRBV5-6	TRBJ2-1	CASSFTGFDEQFF	TGTGCCAGCAGCTTTACAGGGTTTGATGAGCAGTTCTTC
-	-	TRBV7-9	TRBJ2-7	CASRGYSSYEQYF	TGTGCCAGCAGAGGTTATAGCTCCTACGAGCAGTACTTC
once	-	TRBV15	TRBJ2-1	CATSRDQSALAWEFF	TGTGCCACCAGCAGAGATCAATCGGCGTTAGCCTGGGAGTTCTTC
-	-	TRBV12-3/TRBV12-4	TRBJ2-3	CASTRTIDTDTQYF	TGTGCCAGCACCCGGACTATCGACACAGATACGCAGTATTTT
-	TRBD2	TRBV7-2	TRBJ2-7	CASSLDRLATGEGEQYF	TGTGCCAGCAGCTTAGACAGACTAGCGACCGGAGAAGGGGAGCAGTACTTC
few	-	TRBV29-1	TRBJ1-4	CSVQRKNEKLFF	TGCAGCGTCCAGCGAAAGAATGAAAAACTGTTTTTT
-	-	TRBV5-6	TRBJ2-3	CASSLRFRADPSTDTQYF	TGTGCCAGCAGCTTGCGGTTTCGGGCGGACCCTAGCACAGATACGCAGTATTTT
-	-	TRBV20-1	TRBJ1-6	CSTRFRDSPLHF	TGCAGTACTAGGTTTCGAGATTCACCCCTCCACTTT
-	TRBD1	TRBV7-2	TRBJ1-4	CASSLAGQAGEKLFF	TGTGCCAGCAGCTTAGCGGGACAGGCTGGTGAAAAACTGTTTTTT
-	-	TRBV10-3	TRBJ2-1	CAIRRLSNEQFF	TGTGCCATCAGGAGATTGTCAAATGAGCAGTTCTTC
few	TRBD2	TRBV15	TRBJ2-5	CATSRERTSGSETQYF	TGTGCCACCAGCAGGGAAAGGACTAGCGGGAGCGAGACCCAGTACTTC
-	-	TRBV7-9	TRBJ1-1	CASSLEVRVRTANTEAFF	TGTGCCAGCAGCTTAGAAGTAAGAGTTAGGACGGCGAACACTGAAGCTTTCTTT
few	TRBD2	TRBV4-1	TRBJ2-4	CASSQGASGIGIQYF	TGCGCCAGCAGCCAAGGAGCTAGCGGGATTGGCATTCAGTACTTC
-	-	TRBV24-1	TRBJ2-1	CATSDLQSSDSYNEQFF	TGTGCCACCAGTGATTTGCAGTCTAGCGACTCCTACAATGAGCAGTTCTTC
-	-	TRBV5-5	TRBJ1-1	CASSLDPRGLTEAFF	TGTGCCAGCAGCTTGGACCCCAGAGGGCTGACTGAAGCTTTCTTT